This paragraph covers one TCR beta chain sequence. Its antigen is still unknown. The sample comes from a study of OX40 agonist ivuxolimab in advanced cancers. Study-wide background: Age averaged around 58 years (range about 23 to 85), and 82.7% were male. Three patients, one with hepatocellular carcinoma and two with cutaneous melanoma, responded partially. Whole-study findings and limits: Normalized T-cell clonal expansion was also low in some nonresponders.

Baseline was the first blood sampling point, followed by cycle 4 day 1 and cycle 7 day 1. Germline lookup yields CDR1 MNHNY and CDR2 SVGAGI (reference sequence). The CDR3 has 14 residues. The germline V and J ends were trimmed by 8 bases and 2 bases, with 13 bases remaining between them. Here immunoSEQ multiplex PCR was the method, and the copy in TCRdb shows in-frame clones only, minus some. The sample includes approximately 15,000 clones, 70% to 75% of them seen just once. The sample here was CD4+ or CD8+ T cells sorted from blood, taken in a trial of the OX40 agonist ivuxolimab. The chain couples TRBV6-6 to TRBJ1-5; D not resolved. The TCR originated in an adult with an advanced solid tumor such as melanoma, head and neck, liver or kidney cancer. The CDR3 sequence is CASAANLGNQPQHF. The CDR3 bases are TGTGCCAGCGCGGCCAACCTGGGCAATCAGCCCCAGCATTTT.